In this sample, the clone carrying this T cell receptor (beta chain) turned up a few times. Its target is not known. Purity exceeding 98% was reached by all sorted populations. Expressed TCRB transcripts were sequenced because the isolated RNA had all been reverse transcribed beforehand. The table came from immunoSEQ multiplex PCR; TCRdb's copy has only in-frame clones and leaves some out. The sample comprises roughly 730,000 clones, around an eighth of which are singletons, and 0.02% to 0.025% rests with the top ten. The data were obtained in a study of beta chain features in type 1 diabetes. General observations from the study: Naive, central memory and regulatory TCRB repertoires appeared more similar among patients than healthy donors. The study found moderately but significantly shorter TCRB CDR3s in all four CD4+ subsets of Type 1 diabetes patients. Type 1 diabetes patients showed fewer insertions and more deletions at VDJ junctions.

CDR1 and CDR2 (germline): GTSNPN, SVGIG (reference sequence). Trimming pared 3 bases from V and 5 bases from J, leaving 11 bases between. The CDR3 has 13 residues. The receptor was derived from a man between 18 and 29 years old with type 1 diabetes. The chain combines TRBV30 with TRBJ1-5; possibly TRBD1 for D (6 bases). The sequencing sample was made of naive CD4+ T cells from blood. Written as DNA, the CDR3 is TGTGCCTGGAGGCAGGGGCCGGATCAGCCCCAGCATTTT. This gives the protein CAWRQGPDQPQHF. Drawing the rest from reference TRBV30 and TRBJ1-5, the complete variable domain is SQTIHQWPATLVQPVGSPLSLECTVEGTSNPNLYWYRQAAGRGLQLLFYSVGIGQISSEVPQNLSASRPQDRQFILSSKKLLLSDSGFYLCAWRQGPDQPQHFGDGTRLSIL.